These T cell receptor beta chains were read from a single sample in a study of T-cell memory formation after mild COVID-19. TCRdb used MiXCR to reprocess the 5' RACE reads, holding one entry per CDR3 protein. The sample has hundreds of thousands of distinct CDR3 sequences, 15% to 20% seen once. Sequencing was done on a sample of PBMCs or a T cell subset sorted from them (not recorded which). The receptors stem from an adult woman who had mild COVID-19 (a few samples of this study predate the infection). Cell type and time point are not known. Each CDR3 is given with its conserved first and last residue. The D gene is left open where the match is weak. Some rows have no size entry. The others give once, few or many, or a class for an expanded clone.

j_call	v_call	clone_size	d_call	cdr3_nt	cdr3_aa
TRBJ2-3	TRBV11-2	-	TRBD2	TGTGCCAGCAGCTTCCGACTAGCGGGAGGGGCCTTGGGAGATACGCAGTATTTT	CASSFRLAGGALGDTQYF
TRBJ2-6	TRBV20-1	-	-	TGCAGTGCTAGAGGGGCCATTGGGGCCAACGTCCTGACTTTC	CSARGAIGANVLTF
TRBJ2-3	TRBV7-2	many	-	TGTGCCAGCAGCCACCCTGCATCCCTCTCGGATACGCAGTATTTT	CASSHPASLSDTQYF
TRBJ2-7	TRBV7-9	few	-	TGTGCCAGCAGCTTAGGCGAGGGGTTCCAGTACTTC	CASSLGEGFQYF
TRBJ1-6	TRBV5-6	-	-	TGTGCCAGCAGCACCTCGCGACAGAATTCACCCCTCCACTTT	CASSTSRQNSPLHF
TRBJ2-1	TRBV19	-	TRBD2	TGTGCCAGTAGTATCCTCGGGATAGCGGGAGGAGCCCACAATGAGCAGTTCTTC	CASSILGIAGGAHNEQFF
TRBJ2-3	TRBV6-5	-	-	TGTGCCAGCACCCGGAGGGACGGCACAGATACGCAGTATTTT	CASTRRDGTDTQYF
TRBJ2-6	TRBV7-2	-	-	TGTGCCAGCAGCCAATCCTATGGGGTCTCTGGGGCCAACGTCCTGACTTTC	CASSQSYGVSGANVLTF
TRBJ1-5	TRBV6-5	few	-	TGTGCCAGCAGTTCACAGTTTCCCGTGAAGCCCCAGCATTTT	CASSSQFPVKPQHF
TRBJ1-1	TRBV12-3/TRBV12-4	-	-	TGTGCCAGCAGTCTCAGTATCACTGAAGCTTTCTTT	CASSLSITEAFF
TRBJ2-7	TRBV20-1	few	TRBD1	TGCAGTGCTCAGGGGGTCTCCTACGAGCAGTACTTC	CSAQGVSYEQYF
TRBJ2-6	TRBV27	-	-	TGTGCCAGCATGAGGCCAGGGAGTCCTTCTGGGGCCAACGTCCTGACTTTC	CASMRPGSPSGANVLTF
TRBJ2-3	TRBV30	-	-	TGTGCCTGGAGTGCGGGGCTCACAGATACGCAGTATTTT	CAWSAGLTDTQYF
TRBJ2-2	TRBV6-5	few	-	TGTGCCAGCAGTTACTCAATCGGTGGAGGATCGACCGGGGAGCTGTTTTTT	CASSYSIGGGSTGELFF
TRBJ2-7	TRBV6-5	-	-	TGTGCCAGCAGTTACCTTCGGGGCTCCTACGAGCAGTACTTC	CASSYLRGSYEQYF
TRBJ2-3	TRBV10-3	-	-	TGTGCCATCAGTGACTCCACAGAGAACCTTAGCACAGATACGCAGTATTTT	CAISDSTENLSTDTQYF
TRBJ2-6	TRBV4-2	-	TRBD2	TGTGCCAGCAGCCAAGATAGCGGGACTAGCATCTCTGGGGCCAACGTCCTGACTTTC	CASSQDSGTSISGANVLTF
TRBJ2-7	TRBV4-3	-	-	TGCGCCAGCAGCCCCTCACTGGGGGGCTCCTACGAGCAGTACTTC	CASSPSLGGSYEQYF
TRBJ2-7	TRBV5-1	-	-	TGCGCCAGCAGCACAGGGGGGGCTACAACCTACGAGCAGTACTTC	CASSTGGATTYEQYF
TRBJ2-3	TRBV7-8	-	-	TGTGCCAGCAGCTTCGTCCAGCTACAAGATACGCAGTATTTT	CASSFVQLQDTQYF
TRBJ2-2	TRBV11-2	few	-	TGTGCCAGCAGCCCAATCACCGGGGAGCTGTTTTTT	CASSPITGELFF
TRBJ1-2	TRBV12-3/TRBV12-4	few	-	TGTGCCAGCAGTAGTTACAGGGACCGCGGCTACACCTTC	CASSSYRDRGYTF
TRBJ1-2	TRBV7-3	few	TRBD1	TGTGCCAGCAGCTCGGACAGGGCAAGTGGCTACACCTTC	CASSSDRASGYTF
TRBJ2-3	TRBV4-2	-	-	TGTGCCAGCAGCCAGGAGCGGGCCCAAGATACGCAGTATTTT	CASSQERAQDTQYF
TRBJ2-1	TRBV5-1	few	-	TGCGCCAGCGGTCGGGGTAGCGCGGCCTACAATGAGCAGTTCTTC	CASGRGSAAYNEQFF
TRBJ2-5	TRBV5-1	-	-	TGCGCCAGCAGCTTGGTTATAGGGTCAGTCCCAATGGAGACCCAGTACTTC	CASSLVIGSVPMETQYF
TRBJ2-7	TRBV4-3	few	TRBD1	TGCGCCAGCAGCCAAGAGACAGGGAGTTCGCGCGAGCAGTACTTC	CASSQETGSSREQYF
TRBJ1-1	TRBV6-5	-	TRBD1	TGTGCCAGCAGCTCCCTCGGGACAGGGGGCGCCTCGGCTTTCTTT	CASSSLGTGGASAFF
TRBJ1-5	TRBV7-8	-	-	TGTGCCAGCACCTCCGGCCAGGGAAATCAGCCCCAGCATTTT	CASTSGQGNQPQHF
TRBJ1-2	TRBV30	-	-	TGTGCCTGGAGCGAACTTCGGTCAAGAAGTGGCTACACCTTC	CAWSELRSRSGYTF
TRBJ1-1	TRBV5-1	-	-	TGCGCCAGCAGCTTACCGGAGAACACTGAAGCTTTCTTT	CASSLPENTEAFF
TRBJ2-7	TRBV20-1	few	-	TGCAGTGCTAGATCACCGGCTTACACCTACGAGCAGTACTTC	CSARSPAYTYEQYF
TRBJ2-3	TRBV19	few	-	TGTGCCAGTAGTCCGCAATGGGGCACAGATACGCAGTATTTT	CASSPQWGTDTQYF
TRBJ1-1	TRBV29-1	-	TRBD1	TGCAGCGTTAAATCCAGGGGACAGAAAAACACTGAAGCTTTCTTT	CSVKSRGQKNTEAFF
TRBJ1-1	TRBV2	-	TRBD1	TGTGCCAGCAGTGCGGCAGGGGGCAAGACTGAAGCTTTCTTT	CASSAAGGKTEAFF